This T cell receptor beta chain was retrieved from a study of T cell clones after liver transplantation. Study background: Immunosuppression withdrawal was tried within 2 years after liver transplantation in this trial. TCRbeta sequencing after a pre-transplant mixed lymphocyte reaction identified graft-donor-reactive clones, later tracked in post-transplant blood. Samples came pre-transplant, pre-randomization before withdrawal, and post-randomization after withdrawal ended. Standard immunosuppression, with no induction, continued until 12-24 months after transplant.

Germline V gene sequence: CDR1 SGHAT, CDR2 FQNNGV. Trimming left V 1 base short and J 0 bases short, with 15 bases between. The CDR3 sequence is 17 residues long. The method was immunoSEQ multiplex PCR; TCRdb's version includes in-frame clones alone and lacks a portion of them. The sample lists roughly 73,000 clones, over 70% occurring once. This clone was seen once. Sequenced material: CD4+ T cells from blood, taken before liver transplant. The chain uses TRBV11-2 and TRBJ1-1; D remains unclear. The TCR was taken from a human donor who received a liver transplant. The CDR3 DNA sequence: TGTGCCAGCAGCTTAGTTAGGCCAGTTCGCCTGAACACTGAAGCTTTCTTT. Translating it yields CASSLVRPVRLNTEAFF.